Described below is a single T cell receptor beta chain sequence and its context. This entry belongs to a study of T cell changes during pregnancy in multiple sclerosis. The V end was cut by 6 bases, the J end by 5 bases, with 16 bases between. The CDR3 has 14 residues. CDR1 is SGHTA, CDR2 FQGNSA, per germline. Generated by immunoSEQ multiplex PCR, the TCRdb table keeps only in-frame clones and is missing some. This table holds some 60,000 clones, 88% found once. The chain employs TRBV7-2 and TRBJ2-5; D might be TRBD1 (5 bases). The source material was CD4+ T cells from peripheral blood mononuclear cells, sampled in the third trimester of pregnancy. The receptor was derived from a female donor with multiple sclerosis, enrolled in a pregnancy study. As DNA, the CDR3 is TGTGCCAGCAGACGATGGGGCGGAGAGGAGACCCAGTACTTC. Amino acids: CASRRWGGEETQYF.